This entry lists 20 T cell receptor beta chains sequenced from one sample in a study of Ad26.COV2.S vaccination and SARS-CoV-2 variants (dated by TCRdb to the early 2020s). Libraries came from the immunoSEQ multiplex PCR assay. TCRdb took over this immuneACCESS table, retaining in-frame rearrangements with V and J assigned. Such tables are incomplete; in checked studies, under half of the missing clones stem from an unresolved V gene, and the remainder is unexplained. The sample table lists around 320,000 clones, roughly 84% of them with a count of one. Around 1.9% of the sample comes from the top ten. What this sample's treatment or condition label stands for: over 15 received Ad26.COV2.S at low or high dose, single or two shots; several received placebo; per-sample allocation not given. Repertoires of vaccine and placebo recipients were sequenced from samples collected on day 63 after the first injection.

The sequencing used peripheral blood, collected in a trial of Ad26.COV2.S vaccine versus placebo. Source of these receptors: a person between 18 and 65 years old who received the Ad26.COV2.S COVID-19 vaccine or a placebo.

The chain employs TRBV18 and TRBJ1-6; TRBD1 might be the D (6 bases). Between the trimmed V and J ends, which lost 6 bases and 5 bases, there was a span of 14 bases. CDR1 KGHSH and CDR2 LQKENI come from the germline V gene. The CDR3 spans 15 residues. CDR3 amino acids: CASSSGQNDNSPLHF. For the CDR3, the DNA is TGTGCCAGCTCCTCTGGACAGAATGATAATTCACCCCTCCACTTT.

The chain employs TRBV5-1 and TRBJ1-2; 9 bases align to TRBD1. Germline CDR1 reads SGHRS; CDR2 reads YFSETQ. The CDR3 sequence is 14 residues long. V trimming: 4 bases; J trimming: 8 bases; junction bases outside the gene matches: 9. The CDR3 protein is CASSTGDREGGYTF. CDR3 DNA: TGCGCCAGCAGCACGGGGGACAGGGAAGGCGGCTACACCTTC.

The chain links TRBV6-6 to TRBJ1-2; 7 bases fit TRBD1. The CDR3 consists of 15 residues. With 6 bases clipped from V and 4 bases from J, the junction kept 11 bases outside the gene matches. CDR1 MNHNY and CDR2 SVGAGI come from the germline V gene (reference sequence). The CDR3 nucleotides are TGTGCCAGCAGGCATACGGCGGGACAGTCCTATGGCTACACCTTC. Encoded protein: CASRHTAGQSYGYTF.

The rearrangement joins TRBV15 to TRBJ2-4; D unclear. CDR1 is LNHNV and CDR2 is YYDKDF in the germline V gene (reference sequence). Trimming took off 1 base at V and 0 bases at J, with 7 bases between the two ends. This CDR3 is built from 15 residues. The CDR3 region is CATSRGRQAKNIQYF. CDR3 nucleotides: TGTGCCACCAGCAGAGGACGGCAAGCCAAAAACATTCAGTACTTC.

The chain joins TRBV20-1 to TRBJ1-3, with unresolved D. The CDR3 extends over 14 amino acids. CDR1 DFQATT and CDR2 SNEGSKA come from the germline V gene (reference sequence). Trimming cost V 3 bases and J 0 bases, with 9 bases left between them. Here the CDR3 DNA reads TGCAGTGCTAGTGGGTCCGGCTCTGGAAACACCATATATTTT. It yields the protein CSASGSGSGNTIYF.

This clone was counted a single time. The chain uses TRBV27 and TRBJ2-6; TRBD1 aligns across 7 bases. The J segment lost 0 bases and the V segment lost 3 bases, leaving 5 bases of the junction unmatched. The germline CDR1 and CDR2 sequences are MNHEY and SMNVEV (reference sequence). This CDR3 is built from 17 residues. The CDR3 loop is CASSFETGPSGANVLTF. The CDR3 DNA sequence: TGTGCCAGCAGTTTTGAGACAGGGCCCTCTGGGGCCAACGTCCTGACTTTC.

The V and J genes are TRBV4-3 and TRBJ1-1; D gene ambiguous. With 1 base removed from V and 0 bases from J, the gap between germline ends came to 9 bases. The germline V gene has CDR1 LGHNA and CDR2 YSLEER. This CDR3 has 15 amino acids. DNA for the CDR3: TGCGCCAGCAGCCAAGGTCTGGGATTGAACACTGAAGCTTTCTTT. Amino acid sequence: CASSQGLGLNTEAFF.

This clone was seen many times. In nucleotides, the CDR3 is TGTGCCAGCAGCTTAGGGGCACAGGCGAGAGGCAATCAGCCCCAGCATTTT. Translation gives CASSLGAQARGNQPQHF. The J gene is TRBJ1-5, the V gene TRBV7-9; the D gene is possibly TRBD1 (5 bases). With 1 base removed from V and 2 bases from J, the gap between germline ends came to 15 bases. CDR1 is SEHNR and CDR2 is FQNEAQ in the germline V gene (reference sequence). This CDR3 is 17 amino acids long.

This chain uses TRBV10-3 with TRBJ2-1, with D perhaps matching TRBD1 or TRBD2 (6 bases each). V lost 4 bases and J 5 bases, leaving 9 bases between the germline ends. The length of the CDR3 is 13 residues. CDR1 is ENHRY, CDR2 SYGVKD, per germline. The CDR3 reads CAISVRGDNEQFF. CDR3 sequence (DNA): TGTGCCATCAGTGTAAGGGGGGACAATGAGCAGTTCTTC.

J is TRBJ2-2 and V is TRBV19; D uncertain. Looked up from germline, CDR1 is LNHDA and CDR2 is SQIVND (reference sequence). The CDR3 has 16 residues. V was trimmed by 10 bases and J by 1 base, leaving 19 bases between them. Here the CDR3 DNA reads TGTGCCACCTCTGGGTGGGGAAAAAGGAACACCGGGGAGCTGTTTTTT. Protein: CATSGWGKRNTGELFF.

J is TRBJ1-1 and V is TRBV5-1; D call uncertain. This CDR3 region has 14 residues. The V gene lost 0 bases and the J gene lost 1 base, with 7 bases spanning the gap. Looked up from germline, CDR1 is SGHRS and CDR2 is YFSETQ. The CDR3 region is CASSLAVTNTEAFF. In DNA, the CDR3 is TGCGCCAGCAGCTTGGCAGTCACGAACACTGAAGCTTTCTTT.

With regard to this clone: The same CDR3 is also encoded by other DNA sequences in this sample. The chain combines TRBV7-2 with TRBJ2-3; maybe TRBD2 (6 bases). CDR1 and CDR2 from the germline V gene are SGHTA and FQGNSA. CDR3 size: 13 residues. Trimming cost V 0 bases and J 5 bases, with 6 bases left between them. The CDR3 loop reads CASSLARGDTQYF. CDR3 DNA: TGTGCCAGCAGCTTAGCGCGGGGAGATACGCAGTATTTT.

The chain is built from TRBV7-9 and TRBJ1-1; weak D call: TRBD1 (5 bases). CDR1 and CDR2 (germline): SEHNR, FQNEAQ (reference sequence). This CDR3 spans 15 amino acids. V was trimmed by 1 base and J by 5 bases, leaving 14 bases between them. The CDR3 here is CASSLGVRDRTEAFF. The CDR3 region has the DNA TGTGCCAGCAGCTTAGGCGTCAGGGATAGAACTGAAGCTTTCTTT.

The chain links TRBV6-1 to TRBJ2-3, with TRBD1 matching over 7 bases. CDR1 MNHNS and CDR2 SASEGT come from the germline V gene. V shed 0 bases and J 2 bases; nucleotides not matched to a gene: 5. This CDR3 region has 16 residues. The CDR3 bases are TGTGCCAGCAGTGAAGCAGGACAGGCCTTCACAGATACGCAGTATTTT. Its protein product is CASSEAGQAFTDTQYF.

The chain has TRBV15 and TRBJ2-4; 10 bases are shared with TRBD2. The CDR3 has 19 amino acids. Losses at the gene ends were 0 bases for V and 0 bases for J; bases not matched to a gene: 8. Germline V gene lookup returns CDR1 LNHNV and CDR2 YYDKDF (reference sequence). The CDR3: CATSRDVAGGQLAKNIQYF. The CDR3 bases are TGTGCCACCAGCAGAGACGTAGCGGGGGGACAACTAGCCAAAAACATTCAGTACTTC.

The rearrangement joins TRBV18 to TRBJ1-1, with D maybe TRBD1 (5 bases). From germline, CDR1 is KGHSH and CDR2 LQKENI. CDR3 length: 15 residues. V was trimmed by 6 bases and J by 0 bases, leaving 14 bases between them. As DNA, the CDR3 is TGTGCCAGCTCCCCGGGGGTTCCAATGAACACTGAAGCTTTCTTT. This translates into CASSPGVPMNTEAFF.

In regard to this clone: Other nucleotide sequences in the sample specify the same CDR3. The chain carries TRBV3-1 (or the pseudogene TRBV3-2) and TRBJ1-1; TRBD1 might be the D (6 bases). The germline V gene encodes CDR1 LGHDT and CDR2 YNNKEL (reference sequence). The CDR3 runs to 14 residues. V lost 1 base and J lost 5, with 11 bases in between. The CDR3 spells CASSQGQGRTEAFF. The CDR3 DNA sequence: TGTGCCAGCAGCCAAGGGCAGGGGAGGACTGAAGCTTTCTTT.

The chain carries TRBV19 and TRBJ1-1; tentatively, D is TRBD1 (5 bases). This CDR3 region has 14 residues. The germline CDR1 and CDR2 sequences are LNHDA and SQIVND (reference sequence). Trimming took 1 base from V and 7 from J, leaving 13 bases between them. The CDR3 reads CASSIAGGNLEAFF. CDR3 sequence (DNA): TGTGCCAGTAGTATAGCTGGGGGGAACCTTGAAGCTTTCTTT.

The V gene is TRBV29-1, the J gene TRBJ1-1, with D unclear. CDR3 length equals 10 residues. CDR1 and CDR2 (germline): SQVTM, ANQGSEA. Between the trimmed V and J ends, which lost 6 bases and 8 bases, there was a span of 10 bases. The CDR3 DNA sequence: TGCAGCGTCGCCGACTCCGAAGCTTTCTTT. Protein: CSVADSEAFF.

This clone was detected only a few times. This chain joins TRBV7-2 and TRBJ1-6; weak D call: TRBD1 (6 bases). The V gene's germline CDR1 is SGHTA and CDR2 FQGNSA. This CDR3 has 17 residues. The V gene lost 5 bases and the J gene lost 0 bases, with 14 bases spanning the gap. CDR3 bases: TGTGCCAGCAGCCTCCAACAGGGTAGCTCCTATAATTCACCCCTCCACTTT. Its protein product is CASSLQQGSSYNSPLHF.